A single sample is the source of the 29 T cell receptor beta chains below, sequenced in a study of blood T cell repertoires in COVID-19. Profiling relied on immunoSEQ multiplex PCR, and the TCRdb table lists in-frame clones only, not all of them. The data show roughly 82,000 clones, around 82% seen once. What was sequenced was peripheral blood. The source is a man in his sixties with acute or convalescent COVID-19.

The V and J genes are TRBV6-4 and TRBJ2-5, with TRBD2 matching 7 bases. Per the germline V gene, CDR1 is MRHNA and CDR2 is SNTAGT. This CDR3 contains 15 residues. The V segment lost 9 bases and the J segment 3 bases; nucleotides outside the gene matches: 13. This CDR3 is CARQRWTSLKETQYF. The CDR3 DNA follows: TGTGCCAGGCAGCGCTGGACTAGTCTGAAAGAGACCCAGTACTTC.

The CDR3 coding sequence is TGTGCCAGCAGTGATCGGGGGGGGCCTACAGATACGCAGTATTTT. This sequence encodes CASSDRGGPTDTQYF. This chain joins TRBV2 and TRBJ2-3, with TRBD2 matching over 8 bases. CDR1 and CDR2 from the germline V gene are SNHLY and FYNNEI. The length of the CDR3 is 15 residues. The trim removed 3 bases at V and 3 bases at J, leaving 5 bases unmatched.

V is TRBV21-1 and J is TRBJ1-6. TRBV21-1 is given as a pseudogene. The CDR3 runs to 15 residues. The chain's CDR3 is CASSNPGLINSPLHF. CDR3 nucleotide sequence: TGTGCCAGCAGCAACCCTGGACTGATTAATTCACCCCTCCACTTT.

The genes are TRBV4-1 and TRBJ1-6; TRBD1 matches 8 bases. This CDR3 spans 15 amino acids. J was trimmed by 5 bases and V by 4 bases; bases with no gene match: 4. Germline CDR1 is MGHRA and CDR2 is YSYEKL. CDR3 sequence: CASSLGTGNNSPLHF. CDR3 DNA sequence: TGCGCCAGCAGCCTCGGGACAGGAAATAATTCACCCCTCCACTTT.

The chain joins TRBV5-6 to TRBJ1-1; 7 positions match TRBD1. This CDR3 is built from 13 residues. CDR1 is SGHDT and CDR2 is YYEEEE in the germline V gene. The V segment lost 5 bases and the J segment 3 bases; nucleotides outside the gene matches: 4. The CDR3 coding sequence is TGTGCCAGCAGTTACGACAGGGACACTGAAGCTTTCTTT. Protein: CASSYDRDTEAFF.

This clone has only a few counts. The J gene is TRBJ1-2, the V gene TRBV28; D ambiguous. The CDR3 loop spans 12 amino acids. Deletions cut 6 bases from V and 0 bases from J, with 5 bases between. Per the germline V gene, CDR1 is MDHEN and CDR2 is SYDVKM. The CDR3 reads CASRETNYGYTF. The CDR3 bases are TGTGCCAGCAGAGAGACTAACTATGGCTACACCTTC.

The V gene is TRBV4-1, the J gene TRBJ1-1; D ambiguous. The CDR3 covers 15 residues. The germline gives CDR1 MGHRA, CDR2 YSYEKL. With 4 bases removed from V and 1 base from J, the gap between germline ends came to 13 bases. CDR3 protein: CASSRATGKNTEAFF. CDR3 DNA sequence: TGCGCCAGCAGCCGGGCGACGGGGAAGAACACTGAAGCTTTCTTT.

The chain joins TRBV20-1 to TRBJ2-3; the D gene is possibly TRBD2 (5 bases). The CDR3 is 11 amino acids. Deletions cut 4 bases from V and 5 bases from J, with 7 bases between. CDR1 is DFQATT, CDR2 SNEGSKA, per germline (reference sequence). In DNA, the CDR3 is TGCAGTGCTATAGGGAGAGATACGCAGTATTTT. Residues: CSAIGRDTQYF.

The rearrangement links TRBV9 to TRBJ1-2; 9 bases are a match to TRBD1. The CDR3 has 17 amino acids. Germline V gene data show CDR1 as SGDLS and CDR2 as YYNGEE. The J segment lost 5 bases and the V segment lost 4 bases, leaving 15 bases of the junction unmatched. The CDR3 sequence is CASSTRQGDSMGYGYTF. CDR3 bases: TGTGCCAGCAGCACCAGACAGGGGGATAGTATGGGATATGGCTACACCTTC.

The chain combines TRBV12-5 with TRBJ2-5; perhaps TRBD2 as D (6 bases). CDR1 and CDR2 from the germline V gene are LGHNT and FRNRAP. The CDR3 is 15 amino acids. Trimming took 7 bases from V and 2 from J, leaving 17 bases between them. The CDR3 nucleotides are TGTGCTAGTGCCCTGGGGGGTGGCGAACAAGAGACCCAGTACTTC. Encoded protein: CASALGGGEQETQYF.

The chain couples TRBV28 to TRBJ1-6; D perhaps matches TRBD1 (5 bases). Deletions cut 6 bases from V and 7 bases from J, with 13 bases between. The CDR3 runs to 14 residues. Germline CDR1 and CDR2: MDHEN and SYDVKM. The CDR3 DNA reads as TGTGCCAGCAGCCCATGGCGGGGGAATTCACCCCTCCACTTT. This sequence encodes CASSPWRGNSPLHF.

The rearrangement links TRBV29-1 to TRBJ1-2, with D possibly being TRBD1 (5 bases). Germline V lookup: CDR1 SQVTM, CDR2 ANQGSEA. With 1 base removed from V and 8 bases from J, the gap between germline ends came to 14 bases. The CDR3 consists of 13 residues. CDR3 protein: CSVEGQGYEGYTF. The CDR3 nucleotides are TGCAGCGTTGAAGGTCAGGGCTATGAAGGCTACACCTTC.

The chain links TRBV19 to TRBJ1-2; TRBD1 matches 7 bases. With 2 bases clipped from V and 6 bases from J, the junction kept 9 bases outside the gene matches. Per germline, CDR1 LNHDA and CDR2 SQIVND (reference sequence). This CDR3 spans 15 amino acids. CDR3 bases: TGTGCCAGTAGTATACTCACAGGGGCGAAGAATGGCTACACCTTC. Encoded protein: CASSILTGAKNGYTF.

V and J are TRBV7-2 and TRBJ2-5, with D uncertain. The CDR3 loop spans 13 amino acids. Germline V gives CDR1 SGHTA, CDR2 FQGNSA. V lost 5 bases and J 5 bases, leaving 12 bases between the germline ends. The CDR3 is CASSPRVWETQYF. For the CDR3, the DNA is TGTGCCAGCAGCCCCCGGGTGTGGGAGACCCAGTACTTC.

The V call is TRBV20-1, the J call TRBJ1-6; 12 positions match TRBD1. The CDR3 sequence is 15 residues long. Germline trimming cut 3 bases from V and 8 bases from J; bases unmatched to any gene: 5. Germline-derived CDR1 and CDR2 are DFQATT and SNEGSKA (reference sequence). CDR3 nucleotides: TGCAGTGCTAGTTGGGGACAGGGGGCTCATTCACCCCTCCACTTT. Translation gives CSASWGQGAHSPLHF.

About this clone: Other DNA sequences from this sample encode an identical CDR3 as well. The J gene is TRBJ1-1, the V gene TRBV3-1 (or the pseudogene TRBV3-2); possibly TRBD1 for D (5 bases). Per germline, CDR1 LGHDT and CDR2 YNNKEL (reference sequence). The CDR3 is 14 amino acids. V was clipped by 4 bases and J by 5 bases, with 14 bases between them. The CDR3 region is CASSPSQGGTEAFF. Written as DNA, the CDR3 is TGTGCCAGCAGCCCCTCTCAGGGAGGAACTGAAGCTTTCTTT.

This clone was detected only a few times. The rearrangement joins TRBV4-3 to TRBJ1-4; a possible D gene is TRBD1 (5 bases). V was pared by 5 bases and J by 0 bases, with 10 bases between. CDR1 is LGHNA, CDR2 YSLEER, per germline. The CDR3 covers 15 residues. The CDR3 protein is CASSGEGTTNEKLFF. The CDR3 DNA sequence: TGCGCCAGCAGCGGGGAGGGGACAACTAATGAAAAACTGTTTTTT.

The chain joins TRBV19 to TRBJ1-6, with 10 bases lining up with TRBD1. From germline, CDR1 is LNHDA and CDR2 SQIVND (reference sequence). This CDR3 is built from 16 residues. Unmatched junction bases numbered 16, after V lost 5 bases and J lost 15 bases. The CDR3 nucleotides are TGTGCCAGTAGTGATGCTGGGTCCCGGGACAGGGGAATCCTCCACTTT. Translated, it gives CASSDAGSRDRGILHF.

The chain combines TRBV7-2 with TRBJ2-7; D is possibly TRBD1 (5 bases). V gave up 5 bases and J gave up 3 bases, with 11 bases separating them. This CDR3 contains 13 residues. Germline CDR1 SGHTA, CDR2 FQGNSA. CDR3: CASSLIQGYEQYF. In DNA form, the CDR3 reads TGTGCCAGCAGCCTTATTCAGGGCTACGAGCAGTACTTC.

The gene calls are TRBV3-1 (or the pseudogene TRBV3-2) and TRBJ1-2; D might be TRBD1 (5 bases). V was shortened by 4 bases and J by 4 bases, with 10 bases between the two germline ends. The CDR3 extends over 13 amino acids. Per the germline V gene, CDR1 is LGHDT and CDR2 is YNNKEL (reference sequence). CDR3 bases: TGTGCCAGCAGCCTGGGCAGGGTCTATGGCTACACCTTC. Its protein is CASSLGRVYGYTF.

The chain employs TRBV11-3 and TRBJ2-1, with 8 bases matching TRBD2. The CDR3 sequence is 17 residues long. Trimming took 4 bases from V and 7 from J; bases not matched to a gene: 15. Per the germline V gene, CDR1 is SGHNT and CDR2 is YENEEA. CDR3 region: CASSWGVGSGVWNEQFF. CDR3 in DNA: TGTGCCAGCAGCTGGGGGGTTGGTAGCGGGGTCTGGAATGAGCAGTTCTTC.

This chain connects TRBV6-5 to TRBJ2-6; the D is unclear. The CDR3 covers 14 residues. Germline CDR1 reads MNHEY; CDR2 reads SVGAGI. Trimming left V 2 bases short and J 10 bases short, with 12 bases between. This chain's CDR3 is CASSYRVAGNVLTF. The CDR3 DNA sequence: TGTGCCAGCAGTTACCGGGTTGCCGGGAACGTCCTGACTTTC.

V usage is TRBV18 and J usage is TRBJ2-5; TRBD2 might be the D (7 bases). The CDR3 consists of 13 residues. Germline CDR1 KGHSH, CDR2 LQKENI. V was trimmed by 6 bases and J by 5 bases, leaving 13 bases between them. The CDR3 region has the DNA TGTGCCAGCTCCCCCGAGGGGGGGGAGACCCAGTACTTC. It is translated as CASSPEGGETQYF.

The chain links TRBV18 to TRBJ1-1; D ambiguous. The germline V gene encodes CDR1 KGHSH and CDR2 LQKENI. V was clipped by 2 bases and J by 4 bases, with 8 bases between them. The CDR3 covers 13 residues. CDR3 in DNA: TGTGCCAGCTCACCAGACTTGGGCACTGAAGCTTTCTTT. Translating gives CASSPDLGTEAFF.

The chain has TRBV10-3 and TRBJ2-7; possibly TRBD2 for D (7 bases). Germline V CDR1 and CDR2: ENHRY, SYGVKD. The CDR3 contains 17 residues. Trimming removed 4 bases at V and 3 bases at J, with 22 bases between. CDR3 residues: CAISGGGLGTDVYEQYF. The CDR3 DNA is TGTGCCATCAGTGGGGGGGGGCTCGGGACTGACGTCTACGAGCAGTACTTC.

CDR3 bases: TGTGCCACCAGTGATTTTACAGGGGATGGCTACACCTTC. Translating gives CATSDFTGDGYTF. The genes are TRBV24-1 and TRBJ1-2; 7 positions match TRBD1. The germline V gene has CDR1 KGHDR and CDR2 SFDVKD. After removal of 1 base from V and 6 bases from J, the junction contained 1 base not matched to a gene. The CDR3 consists of 13 residues.

The CDR3 reads CASSLRSGALHF. Written as DNA, the CDR3 is TGTGCCAGCAGCCTAAGGTCGGGGGCCCTCCACTTT. The chain employs TRBV14 and TRBJ1-6, with D possibly being TRBD1 (5 bases). CDR1 is SGHDN and CDR2 is FVKESK in the germline V gene. CDR3 length: 12 amino acids. Trimming took 4 bases from V and 14 from J, leaving 12 bases between them.

This chain links TRBV5-1 with TRBJ1-5; D is ambiguous. From germline, CDR1 is SGHRS and CDR2 YFSETQ. The CDR3 is 15 residues long. V dropped 4 bases and J dropped 3 bases, with 14 bases sitting between them. In nucleotides, the CDR3 is TGCGCCAGCAGCGGTGTCAATGCGGCCAATCAGCCCCAGCATTTT. This gives the protein CASSGVNAANQPQHF.

The chain recombines TRBV7-2 with TRBJ1-2, with 7 bases lining up with TRBD1. V was clipped by 6 bases and J by 6 bases; unmatched bases: 7. Germline V gene data show CDR1 as SGHTA and CDR2 as FQGNSA. This CDR3 is built from 13 residues. CDR3 protein: CASSTQGIDGYTF. CDR3 sequence (DNA): TGTGCCAGCAGTACACAGGGGATCGATGGCTACACCTTC.